This T cell receptor beta chain was captured in a study of blood T cell repertoires in COVID-19. On the study more broadly: T cells, B-cell-depleted T cells, or PBMCs provided the cDNA or gDNA that served as material.

CDR3 length equals 15 residues. CDR1 and CDR2 (germline): KGHSH, LQKENI. The ends lost 3 bases at V and 6 bases at J; junction bases unmatched: 6. As originally analysed: Amplified reference gene primers provided the basis for estimating nucleated cell counts. Sequencing was performed with immunoSEQ multiplex PCR; in TCRdb, only in-frame clones are kept and a portion is missing. The V and J calls and the clone size are those of that table, but D and trimming were determined from the DNA. Among 350,000 to 450,000 clones, around nine tenths were seen once, and the ten largest hold approximately 1.3%. Participants came from roughly 25 US areas, aged about 18 to 89 years. Exposed participants encountered a COVID-19 case during the 2 weeks preceding study entry.

The TCR sequence derives from a woman aged 18-29 years who had been exposed to COVID-19. The sample taken for sequencing was PBMCs or T cells enriched from blood (not recorded which). The J gene is TRBJ2-1, the V gene TRBV18, with TRBD2 matching over 9 bases. CDR3 sequence: CASSPRTSEFNEQFF. Written as DNA, the CDR3 is TGTGCCAGCTCACCGAGGACTAGCGAATTCAATGAGCAGTTCTTC.